The clone carrying this T cell receptor (beta chain) was observed at least ten times. Antigen specificity is unknown. Graves' hyperthyroidism without ophthalmopathy progression within 18 months was termed stable. This specimen comes from a study of T cells in Graves' hyperthyroidism and ophthalmopathy. Study summary: Staff took peripheral blood when the initial diagnosis was made, before any treatment began. General study results and limits: Also found in blood were most expanded thyroid clonotypes above 0.001. Ophthalmopathy was model-predicted a median around seven months pre-onset.

J gave up 2 bases and V 0 bases, and 1 base lay outside the gene matches. The CDR3 is made up of 14 amino acids. CDR1 and CDR2 (germline): DFQATT, SNEGSKA (reference sequence). It was RNA transcripts that yielded the amplified TCR beta CDR3 regions. HTBI primers drove first-round RT-PCR of the TCR CDR3. MiXCR, applied by TCRdb to the multiplex PCR reads, yields one record per CDR3 protein. The table records 600,000 or so distinct CDR3 sequences, 15% to 20% of them present only once. The source material was blood. This receptor was obtained from a woman between 25 and 40 years old with Graves' hyperthyroidism. This rearrangement joins TRBV20-1 to TRBJ2-1; 7 bases map to TRBD2. The CDR3 here is CSAREGGAYNEQFF. In DNA, the CDR3 is TGCAGTGCTAGAGAGGGGGGGGCCTACAATGAGCAGTTCTTC.